This section outlines one TCR beta chain sequence together with its context. Its antigen is not known. RNA transcripts gave rise to amplified TCR beta CDR3 regions. The HTBI primer set drove a first-round RT-PCR of the TCR CDR3. Each CDR3 protein gets one entry after TCRdb re-called the multiplex PCR reads with MiXCR. The data contain a few hundred thousand distinct CDR3 sequences, approximately 44% of them singletons. The diagnoses drew upon clinical symptoms, serum thyroxine and TRAb, thyroid ultrasound and orbital computed tomography. The data belong to a study of T cells in Graves' hyperthyroidism and ophthalmopathy. Study-wide points: The authors' 13 V-J model separated ophthalmopathy from stable hyperthyroidism. Most thyroid clonotypes expanded above 0.001 appeared in blood too.

The CDR3 runs 15 residues. The V gene end was trimmed by 4 bases and the J gene end by 2 bases; junction bases not matched to a gene: 6. CDR1 is SGHTA, CDR2 FQGNSA, per germline. The chain has TRBV7-2 and TRBJ2-7, with 9 bases lining up with TRBD2. The clonotype was recovered from a woman between 18 and 30 years old with Graves' hyperthyroidism. Material: peripheral blood or thyroid tissue (not recorded which). CDR3 nucleotides: TGTGCCAGCAGCTCGACTAGCGGATTTACCTACGAGCAGTACTTC. Residues: CASSSTSGFTYEQYF.